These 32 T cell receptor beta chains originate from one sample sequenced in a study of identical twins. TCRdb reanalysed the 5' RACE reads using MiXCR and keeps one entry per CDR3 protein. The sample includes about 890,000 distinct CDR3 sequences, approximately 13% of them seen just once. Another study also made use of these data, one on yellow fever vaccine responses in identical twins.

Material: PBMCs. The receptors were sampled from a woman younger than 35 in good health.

The CDR3, as DNA: TGTGCCAGCAGTTACTCGCGGGTCAGGGGAACTTATGGCTACACCTTC. The encoded protein is CASSYSRVRGTYGYTF. V and J are TRBV6-5 and TRBJ1-2; tentative D call: TRBD1 (6 bases). The CDR3 is 16 amino acids. Germline V gives CDR1 MNHEY, CDR2 SVGAGI. Trimming took off 0 bases at V and 5 bases at J, with 16 bases between the two ends.

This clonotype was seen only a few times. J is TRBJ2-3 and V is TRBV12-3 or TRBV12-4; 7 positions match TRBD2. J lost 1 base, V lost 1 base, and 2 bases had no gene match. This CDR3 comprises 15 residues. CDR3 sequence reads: CASSLESGGTDTQYF. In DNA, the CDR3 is TGTGCCAGCAGTTTAGAAAGCGGGGGCACAGATACGCAGTATTTT.

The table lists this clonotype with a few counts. The DNA for the CDR3 is TGTGCCAGCTCACCGAGGGACGATGGCTACACCTTC. Its translation: CASSPRDDGYTF. The J gene is TRBJ1-2, the V gene TRBV18, with D possibly matching TRBD1 (5 bases). CDR1 is KGHSH and CDR2 is LQKENI in the germline V gene. The length of the CDR3 is 12 residues. V was pared by 3 bases and J by 6 bases, with 8 bases between.

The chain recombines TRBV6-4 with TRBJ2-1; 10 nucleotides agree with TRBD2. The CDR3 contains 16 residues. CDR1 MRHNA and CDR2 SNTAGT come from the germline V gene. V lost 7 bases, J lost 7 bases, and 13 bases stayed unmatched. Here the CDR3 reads CASIAEAGGPRNEQFF. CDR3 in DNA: TGTGCCAGCATTGCAGAAGCGGGGGGGCCGAGGAATGAGCAGTTCTTC.

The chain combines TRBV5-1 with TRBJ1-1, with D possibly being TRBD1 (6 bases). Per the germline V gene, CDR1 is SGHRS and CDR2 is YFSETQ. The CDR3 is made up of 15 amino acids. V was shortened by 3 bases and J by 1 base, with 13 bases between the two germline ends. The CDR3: CASSSIQQGNTEAFF. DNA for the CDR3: TGCGCCAGCAGCTCGATCCAACAGGGGAACACTGAAGCTTTCTTT.

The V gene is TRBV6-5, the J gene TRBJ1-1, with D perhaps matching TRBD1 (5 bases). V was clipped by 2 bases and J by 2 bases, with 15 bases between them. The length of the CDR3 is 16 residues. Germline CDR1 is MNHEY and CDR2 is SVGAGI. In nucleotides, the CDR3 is TGTGCCAGCAGTTACGGGCAGGGTGGCAGAAACACTGAAGCTTTCTTT. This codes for CASSYGQGGRNTEAFF.

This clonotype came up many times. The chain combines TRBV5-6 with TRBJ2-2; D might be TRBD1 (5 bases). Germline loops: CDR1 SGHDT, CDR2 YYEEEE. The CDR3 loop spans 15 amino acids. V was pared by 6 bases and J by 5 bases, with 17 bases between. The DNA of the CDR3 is TGTGCCAGCACCTCGGGCCCTGGGGCGACCGGGGAGCTGTTTTTT. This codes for CASTSGPGATGELFF.

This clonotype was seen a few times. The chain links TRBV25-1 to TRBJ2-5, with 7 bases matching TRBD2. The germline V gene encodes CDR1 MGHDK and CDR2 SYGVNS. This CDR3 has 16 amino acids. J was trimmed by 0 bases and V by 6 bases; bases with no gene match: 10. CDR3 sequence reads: CASSPGGAGNQETQYF. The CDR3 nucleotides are TGTGCCAGCAGCCCGGGGGGAGCGGGAAACCAAGAGACCCAGTACTTC.

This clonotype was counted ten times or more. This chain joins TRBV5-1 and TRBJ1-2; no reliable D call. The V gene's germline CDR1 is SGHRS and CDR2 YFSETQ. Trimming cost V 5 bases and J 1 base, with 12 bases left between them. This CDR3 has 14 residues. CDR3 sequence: CASRSPRYNYGYTF. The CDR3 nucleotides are TGCGCCAGCAGATCGCCCAGATATAACTATGGCTACACCTTC.

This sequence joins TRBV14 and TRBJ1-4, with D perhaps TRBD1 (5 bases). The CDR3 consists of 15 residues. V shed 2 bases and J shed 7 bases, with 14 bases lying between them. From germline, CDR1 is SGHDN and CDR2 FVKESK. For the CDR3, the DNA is TGTGCCAGCAGCCAATTCACAGGAAACAGTGAAAAACTGTTTTTT. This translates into CASSQFTGNSEKLFF.

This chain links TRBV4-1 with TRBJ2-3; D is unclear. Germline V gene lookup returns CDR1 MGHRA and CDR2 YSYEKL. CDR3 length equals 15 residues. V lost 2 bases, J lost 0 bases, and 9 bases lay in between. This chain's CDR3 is CASSQSVTSTDTQYF. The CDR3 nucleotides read TGCGCCAGCAGCCAATCAGTGACGAGCACAGATACGCAGTATTTT.

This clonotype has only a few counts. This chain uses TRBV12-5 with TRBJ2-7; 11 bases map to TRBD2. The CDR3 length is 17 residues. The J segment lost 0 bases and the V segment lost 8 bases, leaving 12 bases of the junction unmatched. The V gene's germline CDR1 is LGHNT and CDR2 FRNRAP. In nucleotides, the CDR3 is TGTGCTAGTTCGTCTGGGCTCGGGACTAGCGGCTCCTACGAGCAGTACTTC. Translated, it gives CASSSGLGTSGSYEQYF. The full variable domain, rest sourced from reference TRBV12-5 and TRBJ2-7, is DARVTQTPRHKVTEMGQEVTMRCQPILGHNTVFWYRQTMMQGLELLAYFRNRAPLDDSGMPKDRFSAEMPDATLATLKIQPSEPRDSAVYFCASSSGLGTSGSYEQYFGPGTRLTVT.

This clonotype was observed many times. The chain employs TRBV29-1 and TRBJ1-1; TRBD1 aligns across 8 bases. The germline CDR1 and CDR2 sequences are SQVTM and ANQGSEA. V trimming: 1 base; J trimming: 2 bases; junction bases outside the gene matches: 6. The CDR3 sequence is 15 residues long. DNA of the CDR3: TGCAGCGTTGAAGTTAGGGACAGGTACAACACTGAAGCTTTCTTT. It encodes CSVEVRDRYNTEAFF.

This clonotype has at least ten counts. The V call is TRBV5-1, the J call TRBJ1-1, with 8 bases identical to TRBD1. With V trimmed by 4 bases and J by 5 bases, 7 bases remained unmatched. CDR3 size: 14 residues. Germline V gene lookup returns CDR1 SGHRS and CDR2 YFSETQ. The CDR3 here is CASSRDTGGTEAFF. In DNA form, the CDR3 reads TGCGCCAGCAGCCGAGATACAGGGGGAACTGAAGCTTTCTTT.

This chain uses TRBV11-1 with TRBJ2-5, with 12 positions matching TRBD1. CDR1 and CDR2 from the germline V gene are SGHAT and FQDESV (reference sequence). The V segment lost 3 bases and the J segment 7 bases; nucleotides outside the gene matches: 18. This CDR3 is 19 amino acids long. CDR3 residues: CASSFLRVAGQGAEGTQYF. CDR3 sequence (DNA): TGTGCCAGCAGCTTTCTACGGGTCGCGGGACAGGGGGCGGAAGGGACCCAGTACTTC.

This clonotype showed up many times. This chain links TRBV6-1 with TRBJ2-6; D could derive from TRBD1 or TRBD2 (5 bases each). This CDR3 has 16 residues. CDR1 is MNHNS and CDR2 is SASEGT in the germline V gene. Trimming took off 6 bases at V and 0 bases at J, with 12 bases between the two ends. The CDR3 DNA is TGTGCCAGCAGAGCGGCAGGGAGCTCTGGGGCCAACGTCCTGACTTTC. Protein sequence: CASRAAGSSGANVLTF.

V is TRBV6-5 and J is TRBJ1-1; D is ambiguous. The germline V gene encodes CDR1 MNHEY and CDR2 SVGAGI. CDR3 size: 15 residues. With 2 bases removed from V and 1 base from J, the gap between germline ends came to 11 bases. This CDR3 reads CASSYNGVKNTEAFF. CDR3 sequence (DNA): TGTGCCAGCAGTTACAATGGGGTAAAGAACACTGAAGCTTTCTTT.

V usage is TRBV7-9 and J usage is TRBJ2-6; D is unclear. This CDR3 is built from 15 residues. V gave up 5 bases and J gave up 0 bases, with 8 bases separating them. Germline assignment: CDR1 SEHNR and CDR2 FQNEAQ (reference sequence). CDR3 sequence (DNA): TGTGCCAGCAGCCCAGTTATCTCTGGGGCCAACGTCCTGACTTTC. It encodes CASSPVISGANVLTF.

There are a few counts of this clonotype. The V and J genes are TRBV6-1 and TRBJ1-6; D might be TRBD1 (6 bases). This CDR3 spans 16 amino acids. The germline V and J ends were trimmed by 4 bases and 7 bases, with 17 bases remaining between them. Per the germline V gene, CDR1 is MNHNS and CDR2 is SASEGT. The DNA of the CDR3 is TGTGCCAGCAGTGTCCAAACAGGACAGATAAATTCACCCCTCCACTTT. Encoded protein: CASSVQTGQINSPLHF.

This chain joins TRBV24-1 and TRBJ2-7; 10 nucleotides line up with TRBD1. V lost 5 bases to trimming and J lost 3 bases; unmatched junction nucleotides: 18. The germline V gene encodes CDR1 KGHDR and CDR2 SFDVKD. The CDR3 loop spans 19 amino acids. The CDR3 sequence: CATSATGGTGVLERYEQYF. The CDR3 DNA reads TGTGCCACCAGTGCTACAGGAGGGACAGGGGTTTTGGAGCGCTACGAGCAGTACTTC.

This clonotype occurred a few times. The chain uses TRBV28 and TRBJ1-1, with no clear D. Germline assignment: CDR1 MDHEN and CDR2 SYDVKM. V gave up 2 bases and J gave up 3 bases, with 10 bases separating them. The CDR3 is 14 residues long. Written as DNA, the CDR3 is TGTGCCAGCAGTTTAAACGGGCTTTACACTGAAGCTTTCTTT. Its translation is CASSLNGLYTEAFF.

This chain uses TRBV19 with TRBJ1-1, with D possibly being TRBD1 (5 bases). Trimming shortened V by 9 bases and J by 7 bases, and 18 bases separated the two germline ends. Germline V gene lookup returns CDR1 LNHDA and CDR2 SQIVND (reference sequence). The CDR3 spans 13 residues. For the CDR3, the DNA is TGTGCCAGCCTGGGGCAGGAAGGTATTGAAGCTTTCTTT. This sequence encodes CASLGQEGIEAFF.

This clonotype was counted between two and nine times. In DNA, the CDR3 is TGTGCCAGCAGTTTTACAGATAACTATGGCTACACCTTC. Translation: CASSFTDNYGYTF. The V call is TRBV6-2 or TRBV6-3, the J call TRBJ1-2; D uncertain. The CDR3 sequence is 13 residues long. Germline V CDR1 and CDR2: MNHEY, SVGEGT. Trimming shortened V by 4 bases and J by 1 base, and 7 bases separated the two germline ends.

The CDR3 sequence: CASSRSAGGASFDEQFF. Here the CDR3 DNA reads TGTGCCAGCAGTCGATCAGCGGGAGGGGCTAGTTTCGATGAGCAGTTCTTC. The chain combines TRBV6-1 with TRBJ2-1; 10 bases agree with TRBD2. The CDR3 loop spans 17 amino acids. The J segment lost 8 bases and the V segment lost 5 bases, leaving 15 bases of the junction unmatched. From germline, CDR1 is MNHNS and CDR2 SASEGT.

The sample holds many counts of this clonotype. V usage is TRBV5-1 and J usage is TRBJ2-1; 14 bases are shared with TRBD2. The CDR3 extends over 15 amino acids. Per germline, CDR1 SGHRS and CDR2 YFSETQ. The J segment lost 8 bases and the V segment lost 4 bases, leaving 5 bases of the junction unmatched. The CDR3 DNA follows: TGCGCCAGCAGCCTCGGGACTAGCGGGAGATATGAGCAGTTCTTC. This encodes CASSLGTSGRYEQFF.

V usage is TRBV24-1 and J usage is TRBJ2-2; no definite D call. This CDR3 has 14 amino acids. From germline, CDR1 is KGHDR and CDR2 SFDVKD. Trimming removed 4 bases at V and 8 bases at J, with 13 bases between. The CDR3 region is CATSEPTALGELFF. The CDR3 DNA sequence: TGTGCCACCAGTGAACCTACAGCACTTGGGGAGCTGTTTTTT.

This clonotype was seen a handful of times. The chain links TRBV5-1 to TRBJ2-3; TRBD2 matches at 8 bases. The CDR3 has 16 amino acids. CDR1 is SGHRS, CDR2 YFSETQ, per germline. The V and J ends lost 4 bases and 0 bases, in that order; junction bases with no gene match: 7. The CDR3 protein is CASSPGLASSTDTQYF. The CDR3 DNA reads TGCGCCAGCAGCCCCGGACTAGCCTCTAGCACAGATACGCAGTATTTT. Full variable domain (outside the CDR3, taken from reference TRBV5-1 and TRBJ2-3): KAGVTQTPRYLIKTRGQQVTLSCSPISGHRSVSWYQQTPGQGLQFLFEYFSETQRNKGNFPGRFSGRQFSNSRSEMNVSTLELGDSALYLCASSPGLASSTDTQYFGPGTRLTVL.

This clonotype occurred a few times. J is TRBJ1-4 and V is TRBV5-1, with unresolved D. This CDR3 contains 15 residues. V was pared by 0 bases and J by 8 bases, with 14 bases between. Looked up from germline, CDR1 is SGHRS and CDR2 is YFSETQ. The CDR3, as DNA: TGCGCCAGCAGCTTGGAGAGGGCTTCGGACGAAAAACTGTTTTTT. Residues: CASSLERASDEKLFF.

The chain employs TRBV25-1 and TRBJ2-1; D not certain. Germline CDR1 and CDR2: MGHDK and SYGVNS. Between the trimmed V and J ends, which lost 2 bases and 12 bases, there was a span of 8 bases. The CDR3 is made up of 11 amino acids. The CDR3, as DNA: TGTGCCAGCAGTGAAGTTAGCCGGCAGTTCTTC. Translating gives CASSEVSRQFF.

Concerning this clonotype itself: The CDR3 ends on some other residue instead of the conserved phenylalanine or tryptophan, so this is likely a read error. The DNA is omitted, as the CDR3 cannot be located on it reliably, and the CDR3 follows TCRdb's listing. The CDR3 is CASSLTGTGVGYRI. The gene calls are TRBV28 and TRBJ2-1; the tabulated D call, TRBD1, remains unverified against the DNA. The CDR3 sequence runs 14 residues, both termini included. Germline V gives CDR1 MDHEN, CDR2 SYDVKM.

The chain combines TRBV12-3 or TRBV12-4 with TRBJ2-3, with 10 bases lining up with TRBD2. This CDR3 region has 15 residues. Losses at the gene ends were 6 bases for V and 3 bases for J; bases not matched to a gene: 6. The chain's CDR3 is CASSSGLAMTDTQYF. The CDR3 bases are TGTGCCAGCAGCTCGGGACTAGCGATGACAGATACGCAGTATTTT.

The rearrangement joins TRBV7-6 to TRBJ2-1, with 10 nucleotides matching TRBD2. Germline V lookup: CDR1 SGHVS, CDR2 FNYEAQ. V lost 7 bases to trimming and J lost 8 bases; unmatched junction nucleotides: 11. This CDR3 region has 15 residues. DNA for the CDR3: TGTGCCAGCACCCTAAGGCTAGCGGGAGTGCATGAGCAGTTCTTC. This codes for CASTLRLAGVHEQFF. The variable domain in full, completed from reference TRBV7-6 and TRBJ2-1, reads GAGVSQSPRYKVTKRGQDVALRCDPISGHVSLYWYRQALGQGPEFLTYFNYEAQQDKSGLPNDRFSAERPEGSISTLTIQRTEQRDSAMYRCASTLRLAGVHEQFFGPGTRLTVL.